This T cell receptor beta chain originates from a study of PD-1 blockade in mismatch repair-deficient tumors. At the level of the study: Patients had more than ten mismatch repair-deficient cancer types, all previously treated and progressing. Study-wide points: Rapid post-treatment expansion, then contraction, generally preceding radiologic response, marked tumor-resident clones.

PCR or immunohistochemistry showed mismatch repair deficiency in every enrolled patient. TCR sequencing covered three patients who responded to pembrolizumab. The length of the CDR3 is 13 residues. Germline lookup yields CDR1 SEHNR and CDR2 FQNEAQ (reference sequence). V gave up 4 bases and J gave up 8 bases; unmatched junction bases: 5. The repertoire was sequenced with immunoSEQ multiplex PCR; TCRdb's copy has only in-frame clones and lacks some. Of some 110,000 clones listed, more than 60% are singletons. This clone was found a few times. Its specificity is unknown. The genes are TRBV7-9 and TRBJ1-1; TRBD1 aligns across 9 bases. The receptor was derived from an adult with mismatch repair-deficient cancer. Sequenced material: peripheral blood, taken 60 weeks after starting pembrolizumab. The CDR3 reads CASSSGTGLEAFF. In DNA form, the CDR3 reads TGTGCCAGCAGCTCCGGGACAGGGTTAGAAGCTTTCTTT. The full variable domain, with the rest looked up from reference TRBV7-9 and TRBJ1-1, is DTGVSQNPRHKITKRGQNVTFRCDPISEHNRLYWYRQTLGQGPEFLTYFQNEAQLEKSRLLSDRFSAERPKGSFSTLEIQRTEQGDSAMYLCASSSGTGLEAFFGQGTRLTVV.